This T cell receptor (beta chain) was retrieved from a study of neoadjuvant anti-PD-1 for oral cavity cancer. Study details: Non-progressing patients received a fourth nivolumab dose near day 43, then surgery on days 50-56.

There are 16 residues in the CDR3. Trimming at V came to 5 bases and at J to 6 bases, leaving 12 bases not matched to a gene. Germline CDR1 MDHEN, CDR2 SYDVKM. Time point specified: after neoadjuvant nivolumab, at surgical resection. PBMC libraries mostly used around 460 ng of input genomic DNA, with six replicates per sample. Repertoires were generated with immunoSEQ multiplex PCR, while TCRdb's copy carries only in-frame clones and drops some. The sample carries fewer than 15,000 clones, 65% to 80% recorded once. This rearrangement joins TRBV28 to TRBJ1-5, with 8 bases fitting TRBD1. This TCR derives from a person aged 40-85 years with oral cavity squamous cell carcinoma. This specimen consisted of PBMCs, obtained after nivolumab (anti-PD-1) treatment. This chain's CDR3 is CASSTPGQGQSQPQHF. DNA of the CDR3: TGTGCCAGCAGTACCCCTGGACAGGGCCAGAGTCAGCCCCAGCATTTT.